Reported below is one T cell receptor (beta chain). Its antigen is unknown. The data stem from a study of CD8+ T cells in alopecia areata. In the study overall: Treated patients' severity was scored by percentage of affected scalp area. Study observations and caveats: For lesional scalp, especially alopecia totalis/universalis, clonality was higher than in normal scalp. Sequence data from scalp samples additionally include resident alphabeta T cells of normal skin.

The sequencing template was cDNA reverse transcribed from extracted RNA. Only in-frame clones appear in the TCRdb table, and some are missing; sequencing was by immunoSEQ multiplex PCR. The sample has 200,000 to 250,000 clones, less than 75% seen once. Sample treatment: oral pan-JAK inhibitor, 5-10 mg twice daily. CDR1 SQVTM and CDR2 ANQGSEA come from the germline V gene. Trimming took off 3 bases at V and 10 bases at J, with 9 bases between the two ends. The CDR3 is 10 amino acids. The chain joins TRBV29-1 to TRBJ1-2; D is unresolved. The sample in question was CD4+ T cells sorted from blood, obtained at week 4, from a patient treated with tofacitinib. The receptor was derived from a human donor with alopecia areata. In nucleotides, the CDR3 is TGCAGCGTTGACACCGCCGCCTACACCTTC. The encoded protein is CSVDTAAYTF.